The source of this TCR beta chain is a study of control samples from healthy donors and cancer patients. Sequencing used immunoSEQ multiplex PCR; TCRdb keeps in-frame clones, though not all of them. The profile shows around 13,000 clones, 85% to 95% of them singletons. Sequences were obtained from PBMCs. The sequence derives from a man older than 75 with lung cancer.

CDR3 sequence (DNA): TGTGCCACCAGCAGAGATTGGGCAGGGGGCCAGAACACTGAAGCTTTCTTT. Its translation: CATSRDWAGGQNTEAFF. This chain joins TRBV15 and TRBJ1-1; 8 bases map to TRBD1. In germline, CDR1 is LNHNV, CDR2 YYDKDF (reference sequence). The CDR3 has 17 amino acids. The trim removed 0 bases at V and 1 base at J, leaving 7 bases unmatched.